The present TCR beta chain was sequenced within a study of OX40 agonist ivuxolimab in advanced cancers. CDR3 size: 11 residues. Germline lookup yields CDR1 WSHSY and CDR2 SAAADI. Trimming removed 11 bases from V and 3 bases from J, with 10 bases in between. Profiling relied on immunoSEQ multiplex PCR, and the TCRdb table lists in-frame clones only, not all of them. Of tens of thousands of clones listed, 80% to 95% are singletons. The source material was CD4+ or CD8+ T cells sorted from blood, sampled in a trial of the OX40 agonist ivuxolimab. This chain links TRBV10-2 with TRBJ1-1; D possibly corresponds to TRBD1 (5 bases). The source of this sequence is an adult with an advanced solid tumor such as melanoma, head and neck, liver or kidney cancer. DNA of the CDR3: TGCGCCGCCGGGGGACACACTGAAGCTTTCTTT. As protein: CAAGGHTEAFF.